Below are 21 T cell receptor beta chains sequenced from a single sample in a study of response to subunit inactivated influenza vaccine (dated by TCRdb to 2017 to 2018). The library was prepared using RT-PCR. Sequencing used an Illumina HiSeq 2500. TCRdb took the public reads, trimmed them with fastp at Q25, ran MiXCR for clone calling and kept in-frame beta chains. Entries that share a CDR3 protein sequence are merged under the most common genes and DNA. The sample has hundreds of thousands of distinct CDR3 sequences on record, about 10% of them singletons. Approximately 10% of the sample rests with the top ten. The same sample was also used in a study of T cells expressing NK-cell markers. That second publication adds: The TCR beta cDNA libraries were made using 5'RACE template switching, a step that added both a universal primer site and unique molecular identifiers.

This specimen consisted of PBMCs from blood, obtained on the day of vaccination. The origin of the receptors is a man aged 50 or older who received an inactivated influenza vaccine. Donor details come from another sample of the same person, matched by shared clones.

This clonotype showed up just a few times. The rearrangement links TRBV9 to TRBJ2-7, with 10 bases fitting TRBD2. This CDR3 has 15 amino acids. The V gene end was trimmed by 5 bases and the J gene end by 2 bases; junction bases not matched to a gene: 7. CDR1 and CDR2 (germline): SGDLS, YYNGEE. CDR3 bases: TGTGCCAGCAGTAAGTCCGGGACTAGCGCCTACGAGCAGTACTTC. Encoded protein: CASSKSGTSAYEQYF.

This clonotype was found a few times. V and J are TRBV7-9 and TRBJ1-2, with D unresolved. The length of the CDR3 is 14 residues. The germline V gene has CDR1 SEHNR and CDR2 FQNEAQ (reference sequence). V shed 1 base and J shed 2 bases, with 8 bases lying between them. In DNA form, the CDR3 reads TGTGCCAGCAGCTTAGTTCTAGGGAACTATGGCTACACCTTC. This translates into CASSLVLGNYGYTF.

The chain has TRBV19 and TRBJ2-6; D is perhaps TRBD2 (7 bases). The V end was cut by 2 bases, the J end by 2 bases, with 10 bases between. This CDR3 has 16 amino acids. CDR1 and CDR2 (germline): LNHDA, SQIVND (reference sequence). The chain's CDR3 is CASSIRGGAGANVLTF. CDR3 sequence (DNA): TGTGCCAGTAGTATACGCGGGGGCGCTGGGGCCAACGTCCTGACTTTC.

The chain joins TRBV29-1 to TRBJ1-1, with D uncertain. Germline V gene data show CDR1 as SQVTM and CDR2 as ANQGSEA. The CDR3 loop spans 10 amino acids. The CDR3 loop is CIRRNTEAFF. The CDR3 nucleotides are TGCATAAGGCGGAACACTGAAGCTTTCTTT.

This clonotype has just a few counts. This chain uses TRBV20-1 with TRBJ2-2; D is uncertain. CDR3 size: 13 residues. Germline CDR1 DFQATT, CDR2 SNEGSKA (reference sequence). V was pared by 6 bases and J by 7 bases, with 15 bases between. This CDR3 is CSADLRFGGELFF. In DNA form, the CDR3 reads TGCAGTGCCGACCTCAGGTTTGGCGGGGAGCTGTTTTTT.

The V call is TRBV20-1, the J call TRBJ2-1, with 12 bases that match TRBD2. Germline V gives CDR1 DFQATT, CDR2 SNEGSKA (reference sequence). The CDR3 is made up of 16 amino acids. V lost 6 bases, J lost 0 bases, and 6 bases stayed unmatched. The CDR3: CSAPSGGESSYNEQFF. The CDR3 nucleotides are TGCAGTGCACCTAGCGGGGGGGAGAGCTCCTACAATGAGCAGTTCTTC.

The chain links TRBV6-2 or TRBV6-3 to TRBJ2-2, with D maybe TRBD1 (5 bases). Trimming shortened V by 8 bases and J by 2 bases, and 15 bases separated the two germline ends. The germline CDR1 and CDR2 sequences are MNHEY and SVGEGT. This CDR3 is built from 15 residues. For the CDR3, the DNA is TGTGCCAGCGACATGGACATGTTCAACACCGGGGAGCTGTTTTTT. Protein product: CASDMDMFNTGELFF.

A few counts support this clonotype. In DNA form, the CDR3 reads TGTGCCAGCAGCGTGAAGTCGACAGGGGGCGAGCAGTACTTC. This sequence encodes CASSVKSTGGEQYF. V gene TRBV9 combines with J gene TRBJ2-7; TRBD1 matches 9 bases. Per the germline V gene, CDR1 is SGDLS and CDR2 is YYNGEE. Losses at the gene ends were 2 bases for V and 6 bases for J; bases not matched to a gene: 6. This CDR3 region has 14 residues.

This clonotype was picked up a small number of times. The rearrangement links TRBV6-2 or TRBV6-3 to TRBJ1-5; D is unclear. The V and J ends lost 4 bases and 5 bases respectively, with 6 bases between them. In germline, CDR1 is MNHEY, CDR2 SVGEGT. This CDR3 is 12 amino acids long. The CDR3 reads CASSLVYQPQHF. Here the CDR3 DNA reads TGTGCCAGCAGTTTAGTATATCAGCCCCAGCATTTT.

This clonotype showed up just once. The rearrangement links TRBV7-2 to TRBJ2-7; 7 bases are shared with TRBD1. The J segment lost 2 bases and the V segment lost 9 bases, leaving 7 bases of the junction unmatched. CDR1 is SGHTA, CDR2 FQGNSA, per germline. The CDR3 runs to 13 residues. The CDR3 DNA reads TGTGCCAGTAAACAGGGGCCCGCCTACGAGCAGTACTTC. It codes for CASKQGPAYEQYF.

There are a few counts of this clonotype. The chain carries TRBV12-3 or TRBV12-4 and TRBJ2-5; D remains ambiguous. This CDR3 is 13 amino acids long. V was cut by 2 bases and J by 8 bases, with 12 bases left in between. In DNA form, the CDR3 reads TGTGCCAGCAGTTTAAGTTCCGGCCTCACCCAGTACTTC. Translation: CASSLSSGLTQYF.

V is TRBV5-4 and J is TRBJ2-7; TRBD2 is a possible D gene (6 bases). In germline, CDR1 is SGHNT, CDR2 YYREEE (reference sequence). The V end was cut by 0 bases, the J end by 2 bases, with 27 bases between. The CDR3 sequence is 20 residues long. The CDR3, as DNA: TGTGCCAGCAGCTTGGAAAGGCTAGCGAGCCACTCGAACCTTCCCTACGAGCAGTACTTC. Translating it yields CASSLERLASHSNLPYEQYF. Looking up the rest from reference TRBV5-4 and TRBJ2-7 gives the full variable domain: ETGVTQSPTHLIKTRGQQVTLRCSSQSGHNTVSWYQQALGQGPQFIFQYYREEENGRGNFPPRFSGLQFPNYSSELNVNALELDDSALYLCASSLERLASHSNLPYEQYFGPGTRLTVT.

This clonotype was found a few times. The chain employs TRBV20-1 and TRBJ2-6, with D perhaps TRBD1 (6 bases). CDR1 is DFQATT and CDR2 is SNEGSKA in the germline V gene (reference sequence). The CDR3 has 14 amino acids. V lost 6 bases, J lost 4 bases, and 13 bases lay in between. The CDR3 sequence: CSANTGYGANVLTF. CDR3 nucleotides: TGCAGTGCCAATACAGGGTACGGGGCCAACGTCCTGACTTTC.

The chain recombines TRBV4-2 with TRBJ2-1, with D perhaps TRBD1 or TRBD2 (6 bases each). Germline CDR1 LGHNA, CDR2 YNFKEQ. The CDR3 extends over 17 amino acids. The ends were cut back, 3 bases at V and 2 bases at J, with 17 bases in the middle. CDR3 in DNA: TGTGCCAGCAGCCAGCCCCTGGGGGGCCCGACCTACAATGAGCAGTTCTTC. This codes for CASSQPLGGPTYNEQFF.

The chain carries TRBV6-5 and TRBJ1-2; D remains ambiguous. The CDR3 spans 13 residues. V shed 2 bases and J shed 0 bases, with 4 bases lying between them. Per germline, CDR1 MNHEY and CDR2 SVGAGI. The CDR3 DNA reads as TGTGCCAGCAGTTACCAAGCTAACTATGGCTACACCTTC. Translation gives CASSYQANYGYTF.

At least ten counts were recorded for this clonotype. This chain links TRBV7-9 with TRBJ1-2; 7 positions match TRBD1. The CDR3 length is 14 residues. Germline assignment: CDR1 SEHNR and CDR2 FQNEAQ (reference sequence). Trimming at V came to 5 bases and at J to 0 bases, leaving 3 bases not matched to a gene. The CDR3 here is CASSTGQANYGYTF. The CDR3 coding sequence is TGTGCCAGCAGCACCGGACAGGCTAACTATGGCTACACCTTC.

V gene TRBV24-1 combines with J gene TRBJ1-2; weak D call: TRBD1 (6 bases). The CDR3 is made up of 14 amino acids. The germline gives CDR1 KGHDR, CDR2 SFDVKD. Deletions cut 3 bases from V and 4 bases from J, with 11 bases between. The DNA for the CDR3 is TGTGCCACCAGTGATACGGACAGCCTCTATGGCTACACCTTC. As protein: CATSDTDSLYGYTF.

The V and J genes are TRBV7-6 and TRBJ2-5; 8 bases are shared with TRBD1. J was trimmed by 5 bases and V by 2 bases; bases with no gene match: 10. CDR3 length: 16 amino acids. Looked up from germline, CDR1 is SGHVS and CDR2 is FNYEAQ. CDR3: CASSLLAGGAAETQYF. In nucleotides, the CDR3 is TGTGCCAGCAGCTTATTGGCAGGGGGCGCAGCGGAGACCCAGTACTTC.

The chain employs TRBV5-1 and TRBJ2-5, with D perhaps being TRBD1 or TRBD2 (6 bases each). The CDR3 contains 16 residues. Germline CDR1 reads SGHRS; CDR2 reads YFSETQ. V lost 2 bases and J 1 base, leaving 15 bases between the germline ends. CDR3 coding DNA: TGCGCCAGCAGCTTCTCCGGGGGCGGCACCCAAGAGACCCAGTACTTC. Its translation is CASSFSGGGTQETQYF.

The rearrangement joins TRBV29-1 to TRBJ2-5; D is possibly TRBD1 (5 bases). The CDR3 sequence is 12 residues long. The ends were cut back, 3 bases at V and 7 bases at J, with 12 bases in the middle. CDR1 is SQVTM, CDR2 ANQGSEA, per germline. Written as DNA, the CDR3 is TGCAGCGTTGATCGATGGGGCGGGACCCAGTACTTC. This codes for CSVDRWGGTQYF.

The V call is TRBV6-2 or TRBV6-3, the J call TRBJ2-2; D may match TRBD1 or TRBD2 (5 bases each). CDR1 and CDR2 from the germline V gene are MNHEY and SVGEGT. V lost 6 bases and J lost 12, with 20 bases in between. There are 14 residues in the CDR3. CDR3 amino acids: CASSLGTRTPKLFF. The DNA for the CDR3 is TGTGCCAGCAGCCTTGGGACCCGCACCCCGAAGCTGTTTTTT.